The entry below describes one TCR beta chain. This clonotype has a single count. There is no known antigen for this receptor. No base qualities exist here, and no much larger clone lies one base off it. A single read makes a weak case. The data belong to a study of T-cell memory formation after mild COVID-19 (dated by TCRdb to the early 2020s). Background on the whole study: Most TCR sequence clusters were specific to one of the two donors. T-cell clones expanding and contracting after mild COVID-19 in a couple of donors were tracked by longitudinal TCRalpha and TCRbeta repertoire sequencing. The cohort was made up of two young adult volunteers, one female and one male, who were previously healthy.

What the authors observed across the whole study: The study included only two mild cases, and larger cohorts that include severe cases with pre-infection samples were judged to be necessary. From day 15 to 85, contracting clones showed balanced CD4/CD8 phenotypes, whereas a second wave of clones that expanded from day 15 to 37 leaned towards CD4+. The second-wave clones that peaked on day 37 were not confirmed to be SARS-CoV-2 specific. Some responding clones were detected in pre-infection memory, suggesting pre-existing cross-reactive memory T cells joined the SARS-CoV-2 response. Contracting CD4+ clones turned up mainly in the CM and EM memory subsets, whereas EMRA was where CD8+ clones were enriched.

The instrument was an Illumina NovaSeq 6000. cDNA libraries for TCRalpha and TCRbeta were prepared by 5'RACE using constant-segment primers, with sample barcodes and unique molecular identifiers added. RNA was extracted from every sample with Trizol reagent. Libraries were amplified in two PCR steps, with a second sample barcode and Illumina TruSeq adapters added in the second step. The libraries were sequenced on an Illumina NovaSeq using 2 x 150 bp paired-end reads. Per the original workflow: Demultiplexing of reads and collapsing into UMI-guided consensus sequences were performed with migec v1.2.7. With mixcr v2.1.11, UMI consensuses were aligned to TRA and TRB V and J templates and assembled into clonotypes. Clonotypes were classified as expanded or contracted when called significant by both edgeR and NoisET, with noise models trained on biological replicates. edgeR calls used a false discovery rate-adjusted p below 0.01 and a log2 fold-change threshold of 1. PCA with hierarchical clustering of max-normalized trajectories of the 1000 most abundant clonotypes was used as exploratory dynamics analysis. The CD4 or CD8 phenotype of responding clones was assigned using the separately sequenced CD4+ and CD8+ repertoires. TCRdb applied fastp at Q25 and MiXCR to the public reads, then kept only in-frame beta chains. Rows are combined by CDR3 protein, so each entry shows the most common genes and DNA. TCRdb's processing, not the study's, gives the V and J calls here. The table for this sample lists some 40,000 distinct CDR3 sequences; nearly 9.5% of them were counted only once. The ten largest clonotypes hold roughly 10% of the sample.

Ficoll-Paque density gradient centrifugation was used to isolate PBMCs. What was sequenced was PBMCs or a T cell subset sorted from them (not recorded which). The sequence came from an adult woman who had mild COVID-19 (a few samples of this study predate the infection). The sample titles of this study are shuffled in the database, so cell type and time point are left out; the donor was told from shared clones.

CDR3 region: CASSAPGYQQFF. The sequenced DNA: TGTGCCAGTAGTGCCCCCGGGTACCAGCAGTTCTTC. The receptor chain draws on TRBV19 and TRBJ2-1; the D gene remains uncertain. CDR1 and CDR2 are drawn from the germline V gene (reference sequence): LNHDA, SQIVND. The CDR3 measures 12 amino acids from cysteine to phenylalanine. Here the CDR3 DNA is all that survives: 36 bases in frame from base 1. At the junction V is shortened by 5 bases and J by 11 bases, with 13 bases in between.